The 19 T cell receptor beta chains given below trace back to one sample, sequenced in a study of blood T cell repertoires in COVID-19. Profiled with immunoSEQ multiplex PCR; TCRdb holds only in-frame clones, not every one. The profile shows about 290,000 clones, roughly 91% of them singletons. Sequences were obtained from peripheral blood. These receptors all stem from a woman aged 25-40 years with COVID-19, enrolled during active disease.

V and J are TRBV3-1 (or the pseudogene TRBV3-2) and TRBJ2-7, with a possible D match to TRBD1 (6 bases). Germline V gene lookup returns CDR1 LGHDT and CDR2 YNNKEL (reference sequence). V was cut by 4 bases and J by 3 bases, with 13 bases left in between. CDR3 length equals 14 residues. DNA for the CDR3: TGTGCCAGCAGCCGGCTACGAGGGGGCTACGAGCAGTACTTC. Amino acid sequence: CASSRLRGGYEQYF.

The chain uses TRBV29-1 and TRBJ2-3, with TRBD2 matching over 12 bases. Trimming removed 6 bases from V and 1 base from J; junction bases left unmatched: 8. Germline-derived CDR1 and CDR2 are SQVTM and ANQGSEA. The CDR3 runs to 16 residues. The CDR3, as DNA: TGCAGCGTCCCTCCTAGCGGGGGGGGTGGCACAGATACGCAGTATTTT. Amino acid sequence: CSVPPSGGGGTDTQYF.

This sequence joins TRBV28 and TRBJ2-3, with D perhaps matching TRBD2 (5 bases). V was cut by 3 bases and J by 3 bases, with 13 bases left in between. CDR3 size: 15 residues. The germline V gene encodes CDR1 MDHEN and CDR2 SYDVKM. CDR3 residues: CASSFPSLETDTQYF. In DNA form, the CDR3 reads TGTGCCAGCAGTTTCCCTAGCCTAGAAACAGATACGCAGTATTTT.

V gene TRBV19 combines with J gene TRBJ1-4; 8 positions match TRBD1. Germline CDR1 is LNHDA and CDR2 is SQIVND (reference sequence). This CDR3 spans 15 amino acids. Trimming cost V 7 bases and J 8 bases; bases outside gene matches: 12. The CDR3 nucleotides are TGTGCCAGTACCCCGGCAGGGGGCGCGGAAGAAAAACTGTTTTTT. Protein product: CASTPAGGAEEKLFF. The entire variable domain, with the rest obtained from reference TRBV19 and TRBJ1-4, is as follows: DGGITQSPKYLFRKEGQNVTLSCEQNLNHDAMYWYRQDPGQGLRLIYYSQIVNDFQKGDIAEGYSVSREKKESFPLTVTSAQKNPTAFYLCASTPAGGAEEKLFFGSGTQLSVL.

The chain combines TRBV4-2 with TRBJ2-7; 10 bases map to TRBD2. V gave up 3 bases and J gave up 7 bases; unmatched junction bases: 3. The germline CDR1 and CDR2 sequences are LGHNA and YNFKEQ. The CDR3 length is 13 residues. This CDR3 is CASSQASGGEQYF. CDR3 DNA sequence: TGTGCCAGCAGCCAGGCTAGCGGGGGTGAGCAGTACTTC.

V and J are TRBV21-1 and TRBJ2-5; the listed D gene, TRBD1, was not tested against the DNA. TRBV21-1 is annotated as a pseudogene. This CDR3 is built from 14 residues. For the CDR3, the DNA is TGTGCCAGCAAGGGGTGGTGCATCGGAGAGGCCCAGTACTTC. Residues: CASKGWCIGEAQYF.

The rearrangement uses TRBV3-1 (or the pseudogene TRBV3-2) and TRBJ1-6, with D possibly being TRBD1 (5 bases). CDR1 is LGHDT and CDR2 is YNNKEL in the germline V gene (reference sequence). The CDR3 is 17 residues long. V lost 0 bases and J 9 bases, leaving 18 bases between the germline ends. The CDR3 region is CASSQDWARESRSPLHF. In DNA, the CDR3 is TGTGCCAGCAGCCAAGATTGGGCCAGGGAAAGCCGTTCACCCCTCCACTTT.

The CDR3 spells CASRSSDREYSLHYGYTF. The DNA for the CDR3 is TGTGCCAGCAGATCATCCGACAGGGAGTACTCCTTACACTATGGCTACACCTTC. The V gene is TRBV28, the J gene TRBJ1-2; TRBD1 aligns across 7 bases. The V gene's germline CDR1 is MDHEN and CDR2 SYDVKM. The CDR3 totals 18 residues. Unmatched junction bases numbered 19, after V lost 6 bases and J lost 3 bases.

The rearrangement uses TRBV28 and TRBJ1-2, with TRBD1 identical over 10 bases. This CDR3 has 14 amino acids. In germline, CDR1 is MDHEN, CDR2 SYDVKM. The V segment lost 8 bases and the J segment 8 bases; nucleotides outside the gene matches: 11. The CDR3 nucleotides are TGTGCCAGCCACACCCCCCGGGACAGGGGAGGCTACACCTTC. It yields the protein CASHTPRDRGGYTF.

The chain is built from TRBV6-1 and TRBJ1-3; no reliable D call. Germline V gene data show CDR1 as MNHNS and CDR2 as SASEGT. The CDR3 is 16 residues long. Trimming took 2 bases from V and 4 from J, leaving 15 bases between them. CDR3 sequence: CASSEREGLLGNTIYF. CDR3 DNA: TGTGCCAGCAGTGAACGGGAGGGTCTGCTGGGAAACACCATATATTTT.

This chain joins TRBV20-1 and TRBJ1-4; TRBD1 matches 8 bases. The germline V gene has CDR1 DFQATT and CDR2 SNEGSKA (reference sequence). The J segment lost 10 bases and the V segment lost 6 bases, leaving 4 bases of the junction unmatched. The CDR3 length is 11 residues. CDR3 in amino acids: CSANTGGKLFF. CDR3 bases: TGCAGTGCAAACACAGGGGGAAAACTGTTTTTT.

V usage is TRBV20-1 and J usage is TRBJ2-5, with 10 bases aligning to TRBD2. With V trimmed by 3 bases and J by 4 bases, 8 bases remained unmatched. The germline V gene has CDR1 DFQATT and CDR2 SNEGSKA (reference sequence). The length of the CDR3 is 15 residues. This chain's CDR3 is CSASASGGAVETQYF. In nucleotides, the CDR3 is TGCAGTGCTAGTGCCAGCGGGGGGGCCGTAGAGACCCAGTACTTC.

The chain couples TRBV30 to TRBJ1-2, with D perhaps TRBD1 (6 bases). The CDR3 loop spans 15 amino acids. CDR1 and CDR2 from the germline V gene are GTSNPN and SVGIG (reference sequence). Trimming pared 3 bases from V and 4 bases from J, leaving 18 bases between. CDR3 sequence reads: CAWRARDKPPYGYTF. In nucleotides, the CDR3 is TGTGCCTGGAGAGCCCGGGACAAGCCTCCCTATGGCTACACCTTC.

The chain employs TRBV5-1 and TRBJ2-3; D unresolved. The V end lost 0 bases, the J end lost 3 bases, and 8 bases lay between the germline ends. The CDR3 has 14 amino acids. In germline, CDR1 is SGHRS, CDR2 YFSETQ. The CDR3 nucleotides read TGCGCCAGCAGCTTGGGAACTTTAACAGATACGCAGTATTTT. It yields the protein CASSLGTLTDTQYF. The complete variable domain, with remaining parts taken from reference TRBV5-1 and TRBJ2-3, reads KAGVTQTPRYLIKTRGQQVTLSCSPISGHRSVSWYQQTPGQGLQFLFEYFSETQRNKGNFPGRFSGRQFSNSRSEMNVSTLELGDSALYLCASSLGTLTDTQYFGPGTRLTVL.

The sample holds one count of this clone. The rearrangement uses TRBV5-4 and TRBJ1-1; D uncertain. In germline, CDR1 is SGHNT, CDR2 YYREEE (reference sequence). The CDR3 sequence is 11 residues long. Trimming shortened V by 2 bases and J by 5 bases, and 4 bases separated the two germline ends. The CDR3, as DNA: TGTGCCAGCAGCTTTTCGACTGAAGCTTTCTTT. This sequence encodes CASSFSTEAFF.

The J gene is TRBJ1-1, the V gene TRBV29-1, with 8 positions matching TRBD1. With V trimmed by 7 bases and J by 2 bases, 12 bases remained unmatched. This CDR3 spans 15 amino acids. The germline V gene encodes CDR1 SQVTM and CDR2 ANQGSEA. The chain's CDR3 is CSGLKQGAINTEAFF. CDR3 sequence (DNA): TGCAGCGGATTAAAGCAGGGGGCGATAAACACTGAAGCTTTCTTT. Full variable domain (rest looked up from reference TRBV29-1 and TRBJ1-1): SAVISQKPSRDICQRGTSLTIQCQVDSQVTMMFWYRQQPGQSLTLIATANQGSEATYESGFVIDKFPISRPNLTFSTLTVSNMSPEDSSIYLCSGLKQGAINTEAFFGQGTRLTVV.

This clone was detected once. The genes are TRBV2 and TRBJ2-5, with D possibly matching TRBD2 (5 bases). V was trimmed by 8 bases and J by 1 base, leaving 23 bases between them. Germline V gives CDR1 SNHLY, CDR2 FYNNEI. CDR3 length: 17 residues. The CDR3 here is CASGRVLGMGPQETQYF. The CDR3 region has the DNA TGTGCCAGCGGGCGGGTGTTGGGGATGGGCCCCCAAGAGACCCAGTACTTC.

The chain recombines TRBV4-1 with TRBJ2-2; tentative D call: TRBD2 (6 bases). Trimming stripped 2 bases from V and 6 bases from J, with 13 bases between. The V gene's germline CDR1 is MGHRA and CDR2 YSYEKL. The CDR3 loop spans 15 amino acids. The CDR3 loop reads CASSQSPTSSGELFF. The CDR3 DNA is TGCGCCAGCAGCCAATCTCCCACTAGCTCCGGGGAGCTGTTTTTT.

The chain recombines TRBV7-2 with TRBJ2-7, with 7 positions matching TRBD1. J gave up 1 base and V 5 bases, and 8 bases lay outside the gene matches. The CDR3 covers 15 residues. CDR1 SGHTA and CDR2 FQGNSA come from the germline V gene. CDR3 nucleotide sequence: TGTGCCAGCAGCATGGGACAGCTCTTTTCCTACGAGCAGTACTTC. This gives the protein CASSMGQLFSYEQYF.